The 8 T cell receptor beta chains in this list originate from one sample, sequenced in a study of low-dose radiotherapy and immunotherapy resistance in tumors. Sample time point: after trial treatment. The treatment: LDRT plus nivolumab, ipilimumab, low-dose cyclophosphamide and aspirin (RACIN trial). TRAV and TRBV primers primed cDNA for both TCRalpha and TCRbeta. TCRs were put through approximately 20 PCR cycles of amplification with Phusion. A constant-region primer and the V-primer adapter served as the primer pair. TCRdb re-called the reads through MiXCR, storing one row per CDR3 protein. Of just over 90,000 distinct CDR3 sequences in the sample, more than 20% are singletons; the top ten hold more than 10%. The input for sequencing was PBMCs, taken after low-dose radiotherapy plus immunotherapy. Source of these receptors: a female donor with ovarian cancer.

V usage is TRBV20-1 and J usage is TRBJ2-7, with D perhaps TRBD1 or TRBD2 (5 bases each). The CDR3 extends over 13 amino acids. Germline V CDR1 and CDR2: DFQATT, SNEGSKA (reference sequence). The CDR3 DNA reads TGCAGCGGCCAGTCCGGGGCTTATTACGAGCAGTACTTC. Its protein is CSGQSGAYYEQYF.

About this clonotype: Just one base apart from a much larger clone, this may be a read error. This chain connects TRBV7-9 to TRBJ2-3; the D is unclear. The ends were cut back, 5 bases at V and 2 bases at J, with 11 bases in the middle. This CDR3 is built from 14 residues. The germline CDR1 and CDR2 sequences are SEHNR and FQNEAQ (reference sequence). The DNA of the CDR3 is TGTGCCAGCAGCATAGGGCAGTACACAGATACGCAGTATTTT. Translating gives CASSIGQYTDTQYF.

This clonotype was seen at least ten times. The CDR3 sequence is CSARPRGPQETQYF. CDR3 sequence (DNA): TGCAGTGCTAGACCGAGGGGACCGCAAGAGACCCAGTACTTC. The chain uses TRBV20-1 and TRBJ2-5; perhaps D is TRBD1 or TRBD2 (5 bases each). In germline, CDR1 is DFQATT, CDR2 SNEGSKA (reference sequence). CDR3 length equals 14 residues. Trimming took off 2 bases at V and 2 bases at J, with 12 bases between the two ends.

There are a few counts of this clonotype. CDR3 sequence reads: CASRLGPNTDTQYF. For the CDR3, the DNA is TGTGCCAGCAGGCTTGGGCCTAACACAGATACGCAGTATTTT. V usage is TRBV12-3 or TRBV12-4 and J usage is TRBJ2-3; D uncertain. V was pared by 6 bases and J by 2 bases, with 12 bases between. The CDR3 length is 14 residues.

In its sample, this clonotype was seen many times. The chain has TRBV3-1 and TRBJ1-5; D remains unclear. This CDR3 comprises 14 residues. Between the trimmed V and J ends, which lost 0 bases and 4 bases, there was a span of 7 bases. From germline, CDR1 is LGHDT and CDR2 YNNKEL (reference sequence). The CDR3 here is CASSQDLGNQPQHF. The CDR3 DNA is TGTGCCAGCAGCCAAGATTTAGGGAATCAGCCCCAGCATTTT.

There are many counts of this clonotype. The chain carries TRBV28 and TRBJ2-7; 12 bases line up with TRBD2. The CDR3 has 18 residues. CDR1 is MDHEN, CDR2 SYDVKM, per germline. Trimming removed 8 bases from V and 3 bases from J; junction bases left unmatched: 17. CDR3 sequence: CASLTRGLAGGPGYEQYF. The CDR3 DNA sequence: TGTGCCAGCCTCACCAGAGGGCTAGCGGGAGGGCCGGGCTACGAGCAGTACTTC.

This clonotype showed up many times. The chain combines TRBV3-1 with TRBJ2-3; TRBD1 or TRBD2 may be the D gene (5 bases each). The CDR3 length is 17 residues. Trimming stripped 1 base from V and 5 bases from J, with 19 bases between. From germline, CDR1 is LGHDT and CDR2 YNNKEL (reference sequence). The CDR3 nucleotides read TGTGCCAGCAGCCAAGTAGGGACCCGGTCAAGGTTAGATACGCAGTATTTT. It yields the protein CASSQVGTRSRLDTQYF.

In this sample, this clonotype turned up many times. The CDR3 loop is CASSPEGDYGYTF. The CDR3, as DNA: TGTGCCAGCTCACCCGAAGGGGACTATGGCTACACCTTC. The chain has TRBV18 and TRBJ1-2; tentative D call: TRBD1 (5 bases). V was cut by 3 bases and J by 3 bases, with 8 bases left in between. CDR1 is KGHSH and CDR2 is LQKENI in the germline V gene. This CDR3 contains 13 residues.